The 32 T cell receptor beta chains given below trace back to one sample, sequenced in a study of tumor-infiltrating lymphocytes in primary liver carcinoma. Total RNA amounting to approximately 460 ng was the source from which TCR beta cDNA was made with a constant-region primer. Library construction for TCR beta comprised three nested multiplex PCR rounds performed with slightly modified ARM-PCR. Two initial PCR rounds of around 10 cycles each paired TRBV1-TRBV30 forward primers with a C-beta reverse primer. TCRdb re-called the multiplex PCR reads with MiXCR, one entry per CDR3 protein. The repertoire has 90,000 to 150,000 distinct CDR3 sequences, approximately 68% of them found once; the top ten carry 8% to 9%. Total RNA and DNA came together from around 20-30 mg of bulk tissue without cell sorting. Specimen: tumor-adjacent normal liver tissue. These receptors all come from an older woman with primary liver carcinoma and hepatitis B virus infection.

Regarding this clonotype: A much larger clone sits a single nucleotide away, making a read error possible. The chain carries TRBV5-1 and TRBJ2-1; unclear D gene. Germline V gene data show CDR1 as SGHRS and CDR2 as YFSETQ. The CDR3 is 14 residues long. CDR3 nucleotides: TGCGCCAGCAGCATAGGCGCATTCGACAATGTGCAGTTCTTC. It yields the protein CASSIGAFDNVQFF.

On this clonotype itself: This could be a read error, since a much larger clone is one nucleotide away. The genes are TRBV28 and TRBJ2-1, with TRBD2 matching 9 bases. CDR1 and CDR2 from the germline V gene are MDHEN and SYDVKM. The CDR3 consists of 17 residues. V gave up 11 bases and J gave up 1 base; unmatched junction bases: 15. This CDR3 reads CACLRILAGSSYNEQFF. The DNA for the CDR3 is TGTGCCTGCCTCCGTATACTAGCGGGCTCATCCTACAATGAGCAGTTCTTC.

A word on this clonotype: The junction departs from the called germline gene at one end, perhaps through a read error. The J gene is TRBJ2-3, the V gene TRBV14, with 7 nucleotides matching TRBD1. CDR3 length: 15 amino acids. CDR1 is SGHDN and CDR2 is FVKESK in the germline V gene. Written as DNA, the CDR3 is TGTACCAGCAGCCAAGGGGGCTTCAGCACAGATACGCAATATTTT. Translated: CTSSQGGFSTDTQYF.

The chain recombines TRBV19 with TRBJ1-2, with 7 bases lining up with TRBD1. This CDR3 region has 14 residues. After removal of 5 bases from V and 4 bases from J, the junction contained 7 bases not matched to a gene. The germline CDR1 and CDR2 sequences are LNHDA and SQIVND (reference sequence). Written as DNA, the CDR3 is TGTGCCAGTAGTTTAAGGGACAGAACCTATGGCTACACCTTC. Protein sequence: CASSLRDRTYGYTF.

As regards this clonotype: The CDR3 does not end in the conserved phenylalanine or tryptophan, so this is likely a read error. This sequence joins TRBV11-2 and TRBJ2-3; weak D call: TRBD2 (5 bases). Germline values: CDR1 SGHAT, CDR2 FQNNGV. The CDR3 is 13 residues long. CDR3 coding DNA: TGTGCCAGCAGCTTAGATCGGGGAGATATGCAGTATTTA. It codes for CASSLDRGDMQYL.

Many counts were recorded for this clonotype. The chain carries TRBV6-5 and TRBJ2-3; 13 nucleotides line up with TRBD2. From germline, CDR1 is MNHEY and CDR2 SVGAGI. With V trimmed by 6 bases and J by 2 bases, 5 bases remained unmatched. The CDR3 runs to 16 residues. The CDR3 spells CASSQLAGGNTDTQYF. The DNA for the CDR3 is TGTGCCAGCAGCCAACTAGCGGGAGGGAACACAGATACGCAGTATTTT.

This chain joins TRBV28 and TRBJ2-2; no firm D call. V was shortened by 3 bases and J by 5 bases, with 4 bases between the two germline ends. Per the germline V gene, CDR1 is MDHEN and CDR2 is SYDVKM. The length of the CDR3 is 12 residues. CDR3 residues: CASSLCTGELFF. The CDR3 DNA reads TGTGCCAGCAGTTTGTGTACCGGGGAGCTGTTTTTT.

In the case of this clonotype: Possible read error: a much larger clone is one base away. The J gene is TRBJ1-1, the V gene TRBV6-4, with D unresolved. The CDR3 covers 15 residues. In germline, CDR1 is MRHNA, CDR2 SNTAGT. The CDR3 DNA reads TGTGCCAGCAGTGAACGGGCAGATATGAACACTGTAGCTTTCTTT. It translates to CASSERADMNTVAFF.

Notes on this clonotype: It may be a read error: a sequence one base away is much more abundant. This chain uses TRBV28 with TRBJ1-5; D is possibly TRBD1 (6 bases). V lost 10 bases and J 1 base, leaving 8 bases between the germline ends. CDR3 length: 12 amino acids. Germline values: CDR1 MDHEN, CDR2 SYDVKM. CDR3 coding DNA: TGTGCCAACAGGGACAGCAATCAGCCCCAGCATTTT. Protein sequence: CANRDSNQPQHF.

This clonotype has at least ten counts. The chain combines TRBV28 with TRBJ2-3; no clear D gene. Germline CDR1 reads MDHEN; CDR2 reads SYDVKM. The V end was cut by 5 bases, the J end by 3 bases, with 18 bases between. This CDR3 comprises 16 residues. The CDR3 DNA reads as TGTGCCAGCAGTCTTCAGAGGTGGGCCGGGACAGATACGCAGTATTTT. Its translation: CASSLQRWAGTDTQYF.

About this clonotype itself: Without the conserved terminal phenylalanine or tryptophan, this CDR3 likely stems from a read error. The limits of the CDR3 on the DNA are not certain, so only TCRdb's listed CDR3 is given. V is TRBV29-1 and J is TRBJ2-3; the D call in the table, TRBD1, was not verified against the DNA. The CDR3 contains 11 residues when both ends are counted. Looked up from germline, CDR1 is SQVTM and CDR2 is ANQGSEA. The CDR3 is CSVADRKRVYC.

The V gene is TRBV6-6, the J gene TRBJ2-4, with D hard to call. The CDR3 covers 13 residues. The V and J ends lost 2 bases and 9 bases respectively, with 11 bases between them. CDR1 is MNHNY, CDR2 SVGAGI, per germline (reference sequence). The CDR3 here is CASSYQQDIIQYF. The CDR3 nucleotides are TGTGCCAGCAGTTACCAGCAGGATATCATTCAGTACTTC.

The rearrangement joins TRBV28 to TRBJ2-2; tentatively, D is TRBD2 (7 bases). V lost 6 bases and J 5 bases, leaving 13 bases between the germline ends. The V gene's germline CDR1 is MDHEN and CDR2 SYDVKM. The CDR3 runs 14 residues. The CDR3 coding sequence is TGTGCCAGCAGCAGAGGGGGGGGGACCGGGGAGCTGTTTTTT. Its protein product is CASSRGGGTGELFF.

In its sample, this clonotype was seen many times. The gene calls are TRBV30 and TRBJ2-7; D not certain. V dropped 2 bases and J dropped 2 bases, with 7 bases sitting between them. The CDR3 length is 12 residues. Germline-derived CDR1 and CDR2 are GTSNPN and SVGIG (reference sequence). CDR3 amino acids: CAWSRRTYEQYF. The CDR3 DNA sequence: TGTGCCTGGAGTAGAAGGACCTACGAGCAGTACTTC.

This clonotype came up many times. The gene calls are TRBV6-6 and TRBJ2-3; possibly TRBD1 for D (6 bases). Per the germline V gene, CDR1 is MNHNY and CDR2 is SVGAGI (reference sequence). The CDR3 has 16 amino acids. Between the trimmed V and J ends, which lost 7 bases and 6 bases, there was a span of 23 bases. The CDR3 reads CASILGTTYSSDTQYF. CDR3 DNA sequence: TGTGCCAGCATTCTCGGGACAACCTACAGTAGCGATACGCAGTATTTT.

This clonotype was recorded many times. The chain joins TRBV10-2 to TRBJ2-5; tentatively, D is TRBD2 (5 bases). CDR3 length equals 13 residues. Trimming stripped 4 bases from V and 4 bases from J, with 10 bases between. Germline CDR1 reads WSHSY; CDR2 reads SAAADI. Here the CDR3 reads CASSGEGLETQYF. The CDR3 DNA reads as TGCGCCAGCAGTGGAGAGGGTTTAGAGACCCAGTACTTC.

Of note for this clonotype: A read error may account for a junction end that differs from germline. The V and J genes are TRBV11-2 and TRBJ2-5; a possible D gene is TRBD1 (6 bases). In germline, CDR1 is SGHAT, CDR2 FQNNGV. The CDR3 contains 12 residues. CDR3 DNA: TGTGCCAGCGGGCAGGGGAAAGAGACCCACTACTTC. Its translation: CASGQGKETHYF.

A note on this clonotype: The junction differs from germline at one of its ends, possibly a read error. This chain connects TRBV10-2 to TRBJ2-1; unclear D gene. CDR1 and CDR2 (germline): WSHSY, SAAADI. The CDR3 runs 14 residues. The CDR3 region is CTSSEMGVSLEQFF. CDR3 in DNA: TGCACCAGTAGTGAAATGGGCGTTAGTTTGGAGCAGTTCTTC.

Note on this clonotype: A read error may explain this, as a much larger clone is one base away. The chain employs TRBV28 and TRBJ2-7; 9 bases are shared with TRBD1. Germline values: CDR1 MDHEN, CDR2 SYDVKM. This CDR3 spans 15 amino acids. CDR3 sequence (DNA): TGTACCACCAGAGGGAACCGGGACAGGGTCTACGAGCAGTACTTC. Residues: CTTRGNRDRVYEQYF.

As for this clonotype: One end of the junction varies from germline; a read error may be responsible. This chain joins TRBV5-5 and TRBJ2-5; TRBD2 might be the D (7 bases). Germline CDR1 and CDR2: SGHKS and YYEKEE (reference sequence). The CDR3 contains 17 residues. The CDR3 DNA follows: TGTCCCAGCAGCCAACGGGAGGATACAGGGATTGGAGAGACCCAGTACTTC. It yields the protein CPSSQREDTGIGETQYF.

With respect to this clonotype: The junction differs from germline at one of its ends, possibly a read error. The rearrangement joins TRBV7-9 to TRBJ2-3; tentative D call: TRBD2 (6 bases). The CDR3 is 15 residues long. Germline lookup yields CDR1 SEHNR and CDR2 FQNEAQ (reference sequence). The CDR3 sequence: CVSSFPGVITDTQYF. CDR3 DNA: TGTGTCAGCAGTTTCCCGGGAGTAATCACAGATACGCAGTATTTT.

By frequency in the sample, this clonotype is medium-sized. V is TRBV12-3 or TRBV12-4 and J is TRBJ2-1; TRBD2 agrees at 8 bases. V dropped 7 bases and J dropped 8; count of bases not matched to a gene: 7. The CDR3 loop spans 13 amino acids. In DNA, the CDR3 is TGTGCCAGCACCGAAGTAGCGGGACATGAGCAGTTCTTC. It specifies CASTEVAGHEQFF.

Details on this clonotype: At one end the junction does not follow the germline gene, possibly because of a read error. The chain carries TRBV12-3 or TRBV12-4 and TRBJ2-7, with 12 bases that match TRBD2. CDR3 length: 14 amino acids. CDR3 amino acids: CASMRTSGIGEQYF. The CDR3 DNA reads TGTGCCAGCATGCGGACTAGCGGGATTGGCGAGCAATACTTC.

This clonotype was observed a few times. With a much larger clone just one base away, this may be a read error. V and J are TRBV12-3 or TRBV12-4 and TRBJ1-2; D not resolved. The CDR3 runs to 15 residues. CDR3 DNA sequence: TGTGCCAACAGTACTAACAGAGGAAGAGTACCTGGCTACACCTTC. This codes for CANSTNRGRVPGYTF.

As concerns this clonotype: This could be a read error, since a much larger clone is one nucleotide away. The CDR3 nucleotides read TGTGCCGGCAGCTTACACAGGGGGCTCTCACCCCTCCACTTT. As protein: CAGSLHRGLSPLHF. This chain uses TRBV11-2 with TRBJ1-6, with 9 bases lining up with TRBD1. From germline, CDR1 is SGHAT and CDR2 FQNNGV. The CDR3 sequence is 14 residues long.

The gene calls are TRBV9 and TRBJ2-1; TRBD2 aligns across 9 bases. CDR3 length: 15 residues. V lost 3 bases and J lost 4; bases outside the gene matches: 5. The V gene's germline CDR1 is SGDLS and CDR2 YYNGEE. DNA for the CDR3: TGTGCCAGCAGCGCCCTAGCGGGGAATTACAATGAGCAGTTCTTC. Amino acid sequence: CASSALAGNYNEQFF.

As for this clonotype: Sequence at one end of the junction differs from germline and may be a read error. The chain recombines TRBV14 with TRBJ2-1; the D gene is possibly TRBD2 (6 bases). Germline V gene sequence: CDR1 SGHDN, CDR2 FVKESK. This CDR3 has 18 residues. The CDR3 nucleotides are TGTGCCAGCAGCCAAACCACCATGCGGGGCCTATCCTACGATGAGCAGTTCTTC. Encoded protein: CASSQTTMRGLSYDEQFF. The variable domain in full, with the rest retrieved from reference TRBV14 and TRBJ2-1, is EAGVTQFPSHSVIEKGQTVTLRCDPISGHDNLYWYRRVMGKEIKFLLHFVKESKQDESGMPNNRFLAERTGGTYSTLKVQPAELEDSGVYFCASSQTTMRGLSYDEQFFGPGTRLTVL.

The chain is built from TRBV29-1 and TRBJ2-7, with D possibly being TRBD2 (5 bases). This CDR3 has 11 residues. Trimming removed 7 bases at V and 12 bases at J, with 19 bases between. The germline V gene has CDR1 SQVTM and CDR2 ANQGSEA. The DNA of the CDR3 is TGCAGCGGCGCTCTCGGGGAAAAGCTGTACTTC. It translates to CSGALGEKLYF.

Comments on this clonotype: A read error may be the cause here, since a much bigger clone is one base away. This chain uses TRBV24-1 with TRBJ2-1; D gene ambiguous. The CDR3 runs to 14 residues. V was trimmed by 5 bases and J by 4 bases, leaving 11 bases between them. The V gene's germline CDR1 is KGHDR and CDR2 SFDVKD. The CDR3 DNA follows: TGTGCCACCAGTGCCATGAACGGTTACAATGAGCAGTTCTTC. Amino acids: CATSAMNGYNEQFF.

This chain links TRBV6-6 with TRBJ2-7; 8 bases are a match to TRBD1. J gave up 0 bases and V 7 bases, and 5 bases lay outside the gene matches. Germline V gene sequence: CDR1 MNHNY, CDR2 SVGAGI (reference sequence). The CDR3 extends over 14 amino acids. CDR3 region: CASTGQGSSYEQYF. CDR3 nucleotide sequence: TGTGCCAGCACTGGACAGGGAAGCTCCTACGAGCAGTACTTC.

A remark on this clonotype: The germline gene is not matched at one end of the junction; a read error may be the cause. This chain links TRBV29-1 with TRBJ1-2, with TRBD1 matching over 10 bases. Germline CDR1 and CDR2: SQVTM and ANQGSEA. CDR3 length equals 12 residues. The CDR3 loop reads CRTETGGSGYTF. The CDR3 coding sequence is TGCAGGACCGAGACAGGGGGCTCTGGCTACACGTTC.

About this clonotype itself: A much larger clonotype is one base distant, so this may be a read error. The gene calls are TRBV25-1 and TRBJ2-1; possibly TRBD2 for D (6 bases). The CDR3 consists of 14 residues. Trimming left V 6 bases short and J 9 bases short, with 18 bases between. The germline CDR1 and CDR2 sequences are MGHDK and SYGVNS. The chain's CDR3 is CASRSRRGSSEQFF. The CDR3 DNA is TGTGCCAGCAGGTCAAGACGGGGGTCTAGTGAGCAGTTCTTC.